Following are 29 T cell receptor beta chains from one sample sequenced in a study of cytomegalovirus exposure and HLA in healthy donors. Primers for the PCR totalled 60 Vbeta and 13 Jbeta. The method was immunoSEQ multiplex PCR; TCRdb's version includes in-frame clones alone and lacks a portion of them. Found here are more than 80,000 clones, 70% to 75% of them singletons; the top ten hold around 4.2%. The sample taken for sequencing was PBMCs. The origin of the receptors is a man between 60 and 70 years old in good health and CMV-seronegative.

This clone was seen a handful of times. The chain carries TRBV5-6 and TRBJ1-2; TRBD1 is a possible D gene (6 bases). Germline CDR1 is SGHDT and CDR2 is YYEEEE. Trimming removed 0 bases at V and 2 bases at J, with 14 bases between. The CDR3 is made up of 16 amino acids. The CDR3 protein is CASSLDEQGPNYGYTF. CDR3 bases: TGTGCCAGCAGCTTGGATGAACAGGGACCCAACTATGGCTACACCTTC.

The CDR3 here is CATLRDSQPPYGYTF. CDR3 sequence (DNA): TGTGCCACACTACGGGACTCCCAACCCCCCTATGGCTACACCTTC. The chain joins TRBV6-5 to TRBJ1-2, with D perhaps matching TRBD1 (5 bases). Germline V lookup: CDR1 MNHEY, CDR2 SVGAGI. The CDR3 has 15 amino acids. Between the trimmed V and J ends, which lost 10 bases and 4 bases, there was a span of 22 bases.

V usage is TRBV19 and J usage is TRBJ1-4; no definite D call. Trimming stripped 5 bases from V and 0 bases from J, with 10 bases between. Germline assignment: CDR1 LNHDA and CDR2 SQIVND (reference sequence). The CDR3 sequence is 15 residues long. DNA for the CDR3: TGTGCCAGTAGTCGCGGAATTGCAACTAATGAAAAACTGTTTTTT. This translates into CASSRGIATNEKLFF.

The chain couples TRBV19 to TRBJ1-5, with a tentative D call TRBD1 (6 bases). The CDR3 is 14 amino acids. Germline CDR1 reads LNHDA; CDR2 reads SQIVND (reference sequence). Trimming took 10 bases from V and 4 from J, leaving 17 bases between them. The DNA for the CDR3 is TGTGCCACCGATACAGGGTTGGGTAATCAGCCCCAGCATTTT. Translating it yields CATDTGLGNQPQHF. Filled out from reference TRBV19 and TRBJ1-5, the complete variable domain reads DGGITQSPKYLFRKEGQNVTLSCEQNLNHDAMYWYRQDPGQGLRLIYYSQIVNDFQKGDIAEGYSVSREKKESFPLTVTSAQKNPTAFYLCATDTGLGNQPQHFGDGTRLSIL.

The rearrangement joins TRBV7-9 to TRBJ1-2; D is unclear. Trimming removed 6 bases from V and 1 base from J, with 15 bases in between. The CDR3 runs 15 residues. Germline values: CDR1 SEHNR, CDR2 FQNEAQ (reference sequence). CDR3 protein: CASSYSGVLNYGYTF. For the CDR3, the DNA is TGTGCCAGCAGTTACTCCGGAGTACTTAACTATGGCTACACCTTC. The full variable domain, completed using reference TRBV7-9 and TRBJ1-2, is DTGVSQNPRHKITKRGQNVTFRCDPISEHNRLYWYRQTLGQGPEFLTYFQNEAQLEKSRLLSDRFSAERPKGSFSTLEIQRTEQGDSAMYLCASSYSGVLNYGYTFGSGTRLTVV.

The V gene is TRBV27, the J gene TRBJ2-7; 8 bases match TRBD1. The CDR3 is 15 amino acids. Germline assignment: CDR1 MNHEY and CDR2 SMNVEV (reference sequence). V dropped 8 bases and J dropped 6; count of bases not matched to a gene: 15. CDR3 nucleotides: TGTGCCAGCGTACTCGTTTCGGACAGGGCTGGCGAGCAGTACTTC. The encoded protein is CASVLVSDRAGEQYF.

The rearrangement joins TRBV7-9 to TRBJ1-3; D is undetermined. The germline gives CDR1 SEHNR, CDR2 FQNEAQ (reference sequence). The ends were cut back, 7 bases at V and 0 bases at J, with 13 bases in the middle. The CDR3 totals 15 residues. For the CDR3, the DNA is TGTGCCAGCATCACCTCCCACAGCTCTGGAAACACCATATATTTT. Residues: CASITSHSSGNTIYF.

This clone was observed a handful of times. The rearrangement joins TRBV30 to TRBJ1-6; D might be TRBD1 (5 bases). This CDR3 comprises 13 residues. CDR1 GTSNPN and CDR2 SVGIG come from the germline V gene (reference sequence). The V end lost 2 bases, the J end lost 10 bases, and 12 bases lay between the germline ends. CDR3 residues: CAWSPGPKSPLHF. The DNA for the CDR3 is TGTGCCTGGAGTCCAGGGCCCAAATCACCCCTCCACTTT.

The gene calls are TRBV9 and TRBJ2-7, with D possibly TRBD1 on 6 matching bases. Trimming pared 4 bases from V and 1 base from J, leaving 18 bases between. Germline loops: CDR1 SGDLS, CDR2 YYNGEE. The CDR3 is made up of 16 amino acids. CDR3 sequence reads: CASSPQGVGYSYEQYF. CDR3 sequence (DNA): TGTGCCAGCAGCCCACAGGGAGTAGGTTATTCCTACGAGCAGTACTTC.

The chain links TRBV2 to TRBJ1-1, with D tentatively TRBD1 (6 bases). The V gene's germline CDR1 is SNHLY and CDR2 FYNNEI. V was shortened by 4 bases and J by 6 bases, with 15 bases between the two germline ends. The CDR3 sequence is 14 residues long. The CDR3 nucleotides are TGTGCCAGCAGTGCAGTAAGGGGGTACGCTGAAGCTTTCTTT. It translates to CASSAVRGYAEAFF.

V gene TRBV27 combines with J gene TRBJ2-1; 12 bases agree with TRBD2. Losses at the gene ends were 7 bases for V and 8 bases for J; bases not matched to a gene: 9. The CDR3 extends over 15 amino acids. In germline, CDR1 is MNHEY, CDR2 SMNVEV (reference sequence). The chain's CDR3 is CASTLLAGGRDEQFF. DNA for the CDR3: TGTGCCAGCACCCTTCTAGCGGGGGGGCGCGATGAGCAGTTCTTC.

The chain recombines TRBV27 with TRBJ2-3; TRBD2 matches at 13 bases. Per the germline V gene, CDR1 is MNHEY and CDR2 is SMNVEV (reference sequence). After removal of 6 bases from V and 6 bases from J, the junction contained 6 bases not matched to a gene. The CDR3 is 15 residues long. CDR3 DNA: TGTGCCAGCAGACCCGGACTAGCGGGGGCCGATACGCAGTATTTT. It is translated as CASRPGLAGADTQYF.

V usage is TRBV6-1 and J usage is TRBJ2-3, with a possible D match to TRBD2 (6 bases). V lost 6 bases to trimming and J lost 0 bases, with 10 bases between them. Germline V gene sequence: CDR1 MNHNS, CDR2 SASEGT. The CDR3 has 14 residues. CDR3 sequence (DNA): TGTGCCAGCAGATGGAGCGGGAGCACAGATACGCAGTATTTT. This sequence encodes CASRWSGSTDTQYF.

The V gene is TRBV15, the J gene TRBJ1-6; 7 positions agree with TRBD1. CDR1 and CDR2 (germline): LNHNV, YYDKDF (reference sequence). The CDR3 has 16 amino acids. Losses at the gene ends were 0 bases for V and 4 bases for J; bases not matched to a gene: 3. CDR3 sequence: CATSRDAGQYNSPLHF. DNA of the CDR3: TGTGCCACCAGCAGAGACGCGGGACAGTATAATTCACCCCTCCACTTT.

The gene calls are TRBV9 and TRBJ1-6; the D gene is possibly TRBD1 (5 bases). V lost 1 base, J lost 10 bases, and 9 bases lay in between. Germline CDR1 reads SGDLS; CDR2 reads YYNGEE. This CDR3 is 13 amino acids long. The CDR3 is CASSVSTDSPLHF. The CDR3 region has the DNA TGTGCCAGCAGCGTATCGACAGACTCACCCCTCCACTTT.

This clone showed up just a few times. This sequence joins TRBV4-1 and TRBJ1-3, with D possibly matching TRBD1 (5 bases). The CDR3 totals 15 residues. Trimming took 0 bases from V and 1 from J, leaving 7 bases between them. CDR1 is MGHRA and CDR2 is YSYEKL in the germline V gene. This chain's CDR3 is CASSQDGGSGNTIYF. The CDR3 nucleotides read TGCGCCAGCAGCCAAGACGGGGGATCTGGAAACACCATATATTTT.

V usage is TRBV18 and J usage is TRBJ2-1, with TRBD2 as a possible D gene (5 bases). CDR3 length equals 14 residues. CDR1 is KGHSH and CDR2 is LQKENI in the germline V gene. With 1 base removed from V and 14 bases from J, the gap between germline ends came to 18 bases. CDR3 DNA: TGTGCCAGCTCACCACTTTTGGATGCAGGACTGGAGTTCTTC. Translated, it gives CASSPLLDAGLEFF.

This chain links TRBV7-3 with TRBJ2-3, with 8 bases lining up with TRBD2. The length of the CDR3 is 16 residues. Looked up from germline, CDR1 is SGHTA and CDR2 is FQGTGA. J gave up 1 base and V 5 bases, and 8 bases lay outside the gene matches. CDR3 loop: CASSPWAGGRTDTQYF. The CDR3 DNA follows: TGTGCCAGCAGCCCCTGGGCGGGGGGTCGCACAGATACGCAGTATTTT.

This sequence joins TRBV11-2 and TRBJ1-2, with 8 positions matching TRBD1. CDR1 SGHAT and CDR2 FQNNGV come from the germline V gene. The CDR3 runs to 14 residues. J gave up 5 bases and V 4 bases, and 6 bases lay outside the gene matches. CDR3 sequence: CASSSNRGNYGYTF. In DNA, the CDR3 is TGTGCCAGCAGCTCTAACAGGGGGAATTATGGCTACACCTTC. The variable domain in full, completed from reference TRBV11-2 and TRBJ1-2, reads EAGVAQSPRYKIIEKRQSVAFWCNPISGHATLYWYQQILGQGPKLLIQFQNNGVVDDSQLPKDRFSAERLKGVDSTLKIQPAKLEDSAVYLCASSSNRGNYGYTFGSGTRLTVV.

The V and J genes are TRBV7-8 and TRBJ2-3; tentatively, D is TRBD2 (7 bases). The germline V gene encodes CDR1 SGHVS and CDR2 FQNEAQ. V lost 5 bases and J 1 base, leaving 19 bases between the germline ends. The CDR3 is 17 amino acids. CDR3 protein: CASSPYTLGGGTDTQYF. The DNA of the CDR3 is TGTGCCAGCAGCCCCTACACCTTAGGGGGGGGCACAGATACGCAGTATTTT.

The table lists this clone with a count of one. The rearrangement uses TRBV19 and TRBJ1-2, with a tentative D call TRBD1 (6 bases). The V end lost 6 bases, the J end lost 7 bases, and 15 bases lay between the germline ends. The CDR3 totals 13 residues. CDR1 and CDR2 from the germline V gene are LNHDA and SQIVND (reference sequence). The CDR3 spells CASRRHRDGGYTF. CDR3 DNA sequence: TGTGCCAGTAGGAGGCACAGGGACGGTGGCTACACCTTC.

J is TRBJ2-1 and V is TRBV9, with 8 bases lining up with TRBD2. The CDR3 spans 15 residues. The V segment lost 3 bases and the J segment 5 bases; nucleotides outside the gene matches: 7. From germline, CDR1 is SGDLS and CDR2 YYNGEE. CDR3 sequence reads: CASSARGLGDNEQFF. The CDR3 coding sequence is TGTGCCAGCAGCGCTCGGGGACTAGGGGACAATGAGCAGTTCTTC.

The gene calls are TRBV19 and TRBJ1-4; a weak D match, TRBD1 (5 bases). The CDR3 consists of 13 residues. Germline lookup yields CDR1 LNHDA and CDR2 SQIVND (reference sequence). Between the trimmed V and J ends, which lost 3 bases and 7 bases, there was a span of 9 bases. CDR3 in amino acids: CASSMGGSEKLFF. The CDR3 nucleotides read TGTGCCAGTAGTATGGGGGGGAGTGAAAAACTGTTTTTT.

This rearrangement joins TRBV11-1 to TRBJ1-1, with 8 bases that match TRBD1. With V trimmed by 2 bases and J by 4 bases, 3 bases remained unmatched. The CDR3 is made up of 14 amino acids. Germline V gene lookup returns CDR1 SGHAT and CDR2 FQDESV (reference sequence). Here the CDR3 DNA reads TGTGCCAGCAGCTTACGGACAGGGAGCACTGAAGCTTTCTTT. It codes for CASSLRTGSTEAFF.

The chain joins TRBV27 to TRBJ2-1, with 7 bases matching TRBD1. V shed 4 bases, J shed 2 bases, and the junction held 8 bases outside the gene matches. CDR1 is MNHEY, CDR2 SMNVEV, per germline (reference sequence). This CDR3 is built from 16 residues. CDR3 sequence (DNA): TGTGCCAGCAGTTCATTAGGGGGCCGAACCTACAATGAGCAGTTCTTC. This gives the protein CASSSLGGRTYNEQFF.

This sequence joins TRBV6-5 and TRBJ2-1, with 8 positions matching TRBD1. After removal of 7 bases from V and 8 bases from J, the junction contained 10 bases not matched to a gene. The CDR3 contains 14 residues. Looked up from germline, CDR1 is MNHEY and CDR2 is SVGAGI. CDR3 bases: TGTGCCAGCAACCGAGGACAGGGTGTCTATGAGCAGTTCTTC. This sequence encodes CASNRGQGVYEQFF.

The chain combines TRBV13 with TRBJ1-4; 11 nucleotides agree with TRBD1. Germline-derived CDR1 and CDR2 are PRHDT and FYEKMQ (reference sequence). V shed 9 bases and J 8 bases; nucleotides not matched to a gene: 14. The CDR3 sequence is 16 residues long. CDR3 nucleotide sequence: TGTGCCAGACAGAAGGGACAGGGGGGACAGGAGGAAAAACTGTTTTTT. Its translation: CARQKGQGGQEEKLFF.

This clone was picked up a small number of times. The chain employs TRBV4-1 and TRBJ2-7; D possibly corresponds to TRBD1 (5 bases). V shed 0 bases and J shed 7 bases, with 13 bases lying between them. The CDR3 is 14 residues long. CDR1 and CDR2 from the germline V gene are MGHRA and YSYEKL. CDR3 nucleotide sequence: TGCGCCAGCAGCCAAGACAGGGCTGGCAGGGAGCAGTACTTC. It specifies CASSQDRAGREQYF.

V usage is TRBV9 and J usage is TRBJ2-3, with D tentatively TRBD2 (6 bases). This CDR3 contains 18 residues. Per germline, CDR1 SGDLS and CDR2 YYNGEE. V lost 0 bases, J lost 1 base, and 18 bases lay in between. In DNA, the CDR3 is TGTGCCAGCAGCGTAGCGCTAGCGCGGATGGAGGGCACAGATACGCAGTATTTT. Translation gives CASSVALARMEGTDTQYF.